This TCR beta chain was recovered during a study of T cells in Graves' hyperthyroidism and ophthalmopathy (dated by TCRdb to about 2019). About the investigation overall: Peripheral blood was sampled at the time of initial diagnosis, prior to any treatment. The study also compared thyroid tissue and blood T-cell repertoires from about six Graves' hyperthyroidism patients. Whether ophthalmopathy could be predicted prospectively was tested in an independent validation cohort made up of about 20 hyperthyroidism patients plus 17 patients who later progressed to ophthalmopathy. According to the paper, TCR Vbeta CDR3 sequencing was carried out on around 140 peripheral blood samples, which came from 40 to 45 ophthalmopathy, some 73 hyperthyroidism and roughly 17 progressor patients. After blood sampling, hyperthyroidism patients were treated with methimazole at a starting dose of 30 mg daily, and ophthalmopathy patients were treated with high-dose intravenous methylprednisolone. The approximately 90 discovery patients were divided at random into training and test sets in a 7:3 ratio. TCR V-J signatures able to tell the groups apart were searched for in a discovery cohort of approximately 95 patients, of whom fewer than 45 had Graves' ophthalmopathy and around 56 had stable Graves' hyperthyroidism.

The sample holds a few counts of this clonotype. Its antigen remains unidentified. Qualities for individual bases were not recorded, and no much larger clone is one base off. Study-level results and caveats: A 13 V-J signature model separated ophthalmopathy from stable hyperthyroidism, with 87.88% sensitivity and 81.08% specificity in cross-validation and 80%/75% in testing. Blood samples also contained most of the expanded thyroid clonotypes (frequency above 0.001), which suggests that blood repertoires may reflect thyroid immune responses. In validation, the model predicted progression to ophthalmopathy a median of about 6 months before onset, with roughly 70% sensitivity and almost 75% specificity. No statistical method was used to fix the sample size in advance, and group allocation was not hidden from the investigators.

Graves' hyperthyroidism was defined as stable when no progression to ophthalmopathy occurred over 18 months of follow-up. The hyperthyroidism patients were between 18 and 65 years old and newly diagnosed, with a disease duration of less than 2 months. The study excluded patients with uncontrolled infections, other autoimmune diseases, pregnancy or lactation. Diagnoses relied on clinical symptoms, serum thyroxine and TRAb, thyroid ultrasound and orbital computed tomography. PBMCs were separated from roughly 10 ml of fresh peripheral blood using Ficoll-Paque density gradient centrifugation. Total RNA was extracted with Trizol reagent, and quality was checked on an Agilent 2100 Bioanalyzer. The TCR beta CDR3 regions were amplified from the RNA transcripts. A first-round RT-PCR of the TCR CDR3 used the HTBI primer set with the Qiagen OneStep RT-PCR kit. A second multiplex PCR round built the libraries, followed by size selection and purification. Libraries were sequenced paired-end with 100 bp reads on an Illumina HiSeq2000. On the study's bioinformatics: SOAPnuke was used to process the raw data, throwing out any read that contained adapters or uncalled bases, had a mean Phred below 15, or lacked an exact constant-primer or identifier match. High-quality paired reads were merged with COPE v1.2.5, and unique nucleotide sequences were defined as clonotypes. Clonotypes were aligned to IMGT TRBV, TRBD and TRBJ reference segments using MiTCR v1.1. Analysis was restricted to V-J combinations with a frequency above 0.0001, which covered 99% to 99.2% of repertoires. The TCS score was defined as F50 (clonal expansion) divided by E x V (chaos), with BLOSUM62-based TCRdist calculated between CDR3 peptides within each V-J. Welch's t-statistics and random forest reduced several hundred V-J features to 10 to 15, which were used in a naive Bayes classifier (R e1071). The public reads were quality trimmed at Q25 with fastp and then assembled into clones with MiXCR by TCRdb, keeping productive beta chains. All rows with the same CDR3 protein become a single entry with the most common DNA and genes. The V and J calls, along with clone size, are taken from TCRdb and not from the paper's own processing. This sample comprises approximately 400,000 distinct CDR3 sequences, approximately 15% of them detected only once. The top ten clones comprise about 30% of the sample.

Trimming takes 5 bases from V and 7 bases from J, and the germline ends sit 14 bases apart. The CDR3 runs 14 residues from the cysteine to the phenylalanine. Solely the CDR3 DNA is kept, with 42 bases framed from the first base. The germline V gene encodes CDR1 SGHVS and CDR2 FNYEAQ. The rearranged chain carries TRBV7-6 and TRBJ2-2; the D segment cannot be called with confidence. The sequence came from a woman in her 30s with Graves' hyperthyroidism. What was sequenced was blood. The DNA sequence reads TGTGCCAGCAGCCCCGAACCTGGAATCGGGGAGCTGTTTTTT. Its product reads: CASSPEPGIGELFF.